These 4 T cell receptor beta chains share one sample of origin, sequenced in a study of blood T cell repertoires in COVID-19. Data came from immunoSEQ multiplex PCR; TCRdb stores just in-frame clones and leaves some out. The sample comprises about 76,000 clones, more than 75% of which are singletons, and around 30% rests with the top ten. Sequenced sample: peripheral blood. Every receptor here comes from a woman of 80 years or more with active or convalescent COVID-19.

This chain uses TRBV12-3 or TRBV12-4 with TRBJ1-2, with D unresolved. CDR3 length: 13 amino acids. V shed 6 bases and J shed 8 bases, with 16 bases lying between them. CDR3 sequence (DNA): TGTGCCAGCAGCCCCCGCGGGGTCTTGGGCTACACCTTC. Translating it yields CASSPRGVLGYTF.

In nucleotides, the CDR3 is TGCGCCAGCAGTCAGAGGCTAGCCGGGGAGACCCAGTACTTC. This sequence encodes CASSQRLAGETQYF. This chain connects TRBV5-1 to TRBJ2-5, with D tentatively TRBD2 (5 bases). The CDR3 contains 14 residues. CDR1 SGHRS and CDR2 YFSETQ come from the germline V gene. Trimming cost V 5 bases and J 5 bases, with 16 bases left between them.

CDR3 region: CASRTTGTGATSYNEQFF. CDR3 DNA sequence: TGTGCCAGCAGAACTACCGGGACAGGGGCGACATCCTACAATGAGCAGTTCTTC. V and J are TRBV9 and TRBJ2-1, with 10 bases aligning to TRBD1. The V gene end was trimmed by 5 bases and the J gene end by 1 base; junction bases not matched to a gene: 12. The CDR3 runs to 18 residues. The V gene's germline CDR1 is SGDLS and CDR2 YYNGEE.

This chain connects TRBV6-5 to TRBJ1-1; weak D call: TRBD1 (6 bases). The CDR3 loop spans 13 amino acids. The germline V gene has CDR1 MNHEY and CDR2 SVGAGI. V dropped 4 bases and J dropped 2 bases, with 8 bases sitting between them. In DNA form, the CDR3 reads TGTGCCAGCAGTTGGGACACAAACACTGAAGCTTTCTTT. Amino acid sequence: CASSWDTNTEAFF.